The source of this TCR beta chain is a study of blood T cell repertoires in COVID-19. The table came from immunoSEQ multiplex PCR; TCRdb's copy has only in-frame clones and leaves some out. The sample includes 250,000 to 350,000 clones, 90% of them seen just once. The CDR3 is 14 residues long. Germline CDR1 and CDR2: SGHTA and FQGTGA. Trimming cost V 1 base and J 5 bases; bases outside gene matches: 1. Sequenced: PBMCs or T cells enriched from blood (not recorded which). This clonotype was obtained from a woman between 18 and 29 years old with acute COVID-19. This chain connects TRBV7-3 to TRBJ2-5; 10 positions match TRBD2. The DNA of the CDR3 is TGTGCCAGCAGCTTAAAAGCGGGAGGGGAGACCCAGTACTTC. Translated, it gives CASSLKAGGETQYF.